The 23 T cell receptor beta chains presented below share a single source sample, sequenced in a study of T cell clusters in autoimmune cytopenias. TRB amplification used around 0.25 ug of peripheral blood genomic DNA. TRB was amplified by touch-down multiplex PCR, primer pools A and B combined. Using the multiplex PCR reads, TCRdb records one entry per CDR3 protein without DNA. The sample includes 5,500 to 7,500 distinct CDR3 sequences. Sequencing was done on a sample of peripheral blood. These receptors were obtained from a human donor with an autoimmune cytopenia or autoimmune hepatitis (not recorded which).

This clonotype is identified as medium-sized from frequency. The V and J genes are TRBV27 and TRBJ2-3; TCRdb outputs TRBD1, but without DNA this stays unchecked. Per germline, CDR1 MNHEY and CDR2 SMNVEV (reference sequence). CDR3 size: 14 residues. CDR3 protein: CASRARGGKNTQYF.

This clonotype is identified as medium-sized from frequency. The chain combines TRBV5-6 with TRBJ1-2. Germline assignment: CDR1 SGHDT and CDR2 YYEEEE. The CDR3 contains 13 residues. CDR3 loop: CASSSLGTYGYTF.

The chain is built from TRBV5-6 and TRBJ2-2; TCRdb selects TRBD1, and the lack of DNA leaves this call unchecked. The germline V gene encodes CDR1 SGHDT and CDR2 YYEEEE. This CDR3 is built from 15 residues. CDR3: CASSLVVGGTGELFF.

Frequency places this clonotype as medium-sized (0.01 to 0.1%). V and J are TRBV7-6 and TRBJ1-3; without DNA, the TCRdb call of TRBD1 cannot be checked. The germline CDR1 and CDR2 sequences are SGHVS and FNYEAQ. The CDR3 has 15 residues. The CDR3: CASSPRDRAGNTIYF.

The rearrangement uses TRBV30 and TRBJ2-5; there is no DNA to check the TCRdb D call of TRBD2. The CDR3 has 14 residues. Germline V CDR1 and CDR2: GTSNPN, SVGIG (reference sequence). The CDR3 sequence: CAWSVPGLAGGQYF.

By frequency, this clonotype registers medium-sized (0.01 to 0.1%). The chain employs TRBV6-5 and TRBJ2-7; no DNA is available, so the TRBD1 call from TCRdb remains unchecked. From germline, CDR1 is MNHEY and CDR2 SVGAGI. The CDR3 loop spans 14 amino acids. Here the CDR3 reads CASSPGTGSNEQYF.

According to its frequency, this clonotype is medium-sized (0.01 to 0.1%). The V call is TRBV12-3 or TRBV12-4, the J call TRBJ2-5; no DNA is available, so the TRBD1 call from TCRdb remains unchecked. The length of the CDR3 is 14 residues. The CDR3 protein is CASSFRDRGQTQYF.

This clonotype ranks as medium-sized (0.01 to 0.1%) in terms of frequency. The chain couples TRBV6-5 to TRBJ2-3; TCRdb proposes TRBD2, but this gene call is untestable without DNA. CDR1 is MNHEY, CDR2 SVGAGI, per germline. The CDR3 spans 16 residues. CDR3: CASSPSTSGGADTQYF.

This clonotype shows up as medium-sized (0.01 to 0.1%) by frequency. The V and J genes are TRBV6-5 and TRBJ1-5. The germline V gene encodes CDR1 MNHEY and CDR2 SVGAGI. The CDR3 has 15 residues. This CDR3 is CASSYSGDSNQPQHF.

The chain links TRBV19 to TRBJ1-2; TCRdb outputs TRBD1, but without DNA this stays unchecked. This CDR3 region has 14 residues. CDR1 and CDR2 from the germline V gene are LNHDA and SQIVND (reference sequence). The chain's CDR3 is CASRGMNQGYGYTF.

Frequency places this clonotype as medium-sized. The V gene is TRBV18, the J gene TRBJ2-5. Germline V gene lookup returns CDR1 KGHSH and CDR2 LQKENI. The CDR3 has 12 amino acids. The CDR3 spells CASSPARETQYF. Looking up the rest from reference TRBV18 and TRBJ2-5 gives the full variable domain: NAGVMQNPRHLVRRRGQEARLRCSPMKGHSHVYWYRQLPEEGLKFMVYLQKENIIDESGMPKERFSAEFPKEGPSILRIQQVVRGDSAAYFCASSPARETQYFGPGTRLLVL.

According to its frequency, this clonotype is medium-sized (0.01 to 0.1%). This chain uses TRBV15 with TRBJ2-1; TCRdb reports TRBD2, a call that lacks DNA to check it against. Germline-derived CDR1 and CDR2 are LNHNV and YYDKDF (reference sequence). This CDR3 comprises 13 residues. Here the CDR3 reads CATSRGGAHEQFF.

The chain joins TRBV11-1 to TRBJ2-7; TCRdb's D gene call, TRBD1, goes unchecked for lack of DNA. The CDR3 runs to 14 residues. The germline CDR1 and CDR2 sequences are SGHAT and FQDESV (reference sequence). The CDR3 region is CASRNRGNSYEQYF. Drawing the rest from reference TRBV11-1 and TRBJ2-7, the complete variable domain is EAEVAQSPRYKITEKSQAVAFWCDPISGHATLYWYRQILGQGPELLVQFQDESVVDDSQLPKDRFSAERLKGVDSTLKIQPAELGDSAMYLCASRNRGNSYEQYFGPGTRLTVT.

The chain uses TRBV7-2 and TRBJ1-1; the D gene TCRdb calls, TRBD1, cannot be checked with no DNA. The CDR3 totals 14 residues. The germline CDR1 and CDR2 sequences are SGHTA and FQGNSA. The CDR3: CASSPDSFNTEAFF.

Frequency places this clonotype as medium-sized. The V call is TRBV27, the J call TRBJ1-5; TCRdb gives TRBD1 as the D gene, but with no DNA this cannot be confirmed. The CDR3 consists of 21 residues. Germline V lookup: CDR1 MNHEY, CDR2 SMNVEV (reference sequence). CDR3 protein: CASSLSPITGGAFYSNQPQHF.

The chain uses TRBV28 and TRBJ2-7; absent DNA, TCRdb's TRBD1 call cannot be checked. Germline-derived CDR1 and CDR2 are MDHEN and SYDVKM. The CDR3 consists of 14 residues. This chain's CDR3 is CASRRGSGIDEQYF.

This clonotype counts as medium-sized (0.01 to 0.1%) by frequency. The chain links TRBV13 to TRBJ2-2; absent DNA, TCRdb's TRBD1 call cannot be checked. The CDR3 runs 20 residues. Germline V gene sequence: CDR1 PRHDT, CDR2 FYEKMQ (reference sequence). CDR3 region: CASSLGPFPRLGPNTGELFF.

This clonotype is called medium-sized (0.01 to 0.1%) based on its frequency. The rearrangement joins TRBV6-5 to TRBJ1-2. Germline CDR1 and CDR2: MNHEY and SVGAGI. The length of the CDR3 is 14 residues. CDR3 loop: CASSSEQKYYGYTF.

The V call is TRBV7-9, the J call TRBJ2-1; checking the TCRdb D call of TRBD2 is not possible without DNA. The CDR3 is 15 amino acids. The V gene's germline CDR1 is SEHNR and CDR2 FQNEAQ (reference sequence). The chain's CDR3 is CASSSPVAGTNEQFF.

V is TRBV12-3 or TRBV12-4 and J is TRBJ2-7. The CDR3 length is 16 residues. CDR3 sequence reads: CASSLTPSTSSYEQYF.

This sequence joins TRBV6-4 and TRBJ2-7; the TCRdb call, TRBD1, lacks DNA for checking. Per the germline V gene, CDR1 is MRHNA and CDR2 is SNTAGT. This CDR3 spans 16 amino acids. The CDR3 here is CASSPRGAYRSDEQYF.

The V gene is TRBV10-3, the J gene TRBJ2-3; the D gene TCRdb calls, TRBD2, cannot be checked with no DNA. This CDR3 comprises 16 residues. Germline CDR1 and CDR2: ENHRY and SYGVKD. The CDR3 here is CAIMAASGGAGGAQYF.

The V and J genes are TRBV7-6 and TRBJ2-1; the TCRdb call, TRBD2, lacks DNA for checking. This CDR3 is built from 15 residues. CDR1 is SGHVS and CDR2 is FNYEAQ in the germline V gene. CDR3 residues: CASSLGIPGGNEQFF.